The 5 T cell receptor beta chains given below trace back to one sample, sequenced in a study of blood T cell repertoires in COVID-19. Data came from immunoSEQ multiplex PCR; TCRdb stores just in-frame clones and leaves some out. Here the sample spans about 140,000 clones, roughly 80% being singletons. The sample consisted of peripheral blood. Receptors originate from a woman aged 55-75 years with acute or convalescent COVID-19.

The gene calls are TRBV14 and TRBJ2-3; D is uncertain. Trimming took 0 bases from V and 2 from J, leaving 9 bases between them. Per the germline V gene, CDR1 is SGHDN and CDR2 is FVKESK. This CDR3 contains 15 residues. CDR3 sequence reads: CASSQDRYYTDTQYF. CDR3 sequence (DNA): TGTGCCAGCAGCCAAGATCGTTACTACACAGATACGCAGTATTTT.

This clone was detected once. The chain links TRBV27 to TRBJ2-3; D is uncertain. This CDR3 is built from 21 residues. In germline, CDR1 is MNHEY, CDR2 SMNVEV (reference sequence). Trimming removed 1 base from V and 0 bases from J, with 26 bases in between. The CDR3: CASSLFGLPQTRPASTDTQYF. The DNA for the CDR3 is TGTGCCAGCAGTTTATTTGGGCTCCCTCAAACGCGACCCGCAAGCACAGATACGCAGTATTTT.

The genes are TRBV15 and TRBJ2-4; the D gene is possibly TRBD2 (5 bases). The CDR3 consists of 17 residues. The germline CDR1 and CDR2 sequences are LNHNV and YYDKDF (reference sequence). Trimming shortened V by 3 bases and J by 6 bases, and 21 bases separated the two germline ends. For the CDR3, the DNA is TGTGCCACCAGCAGCCCATTTCAAAGCGGAGAGGTAAACATTCAGTACTTC. Residues: CATSSPFQSGEVNIQYF.

The chain recombines TRBV27 with TRBJ2-3, with 7 bases identical to TRBD2. The CDR3 runs to 14 residues. With V trimmed by 8 bases and J by 3 bases, 8 bases remained unmatched. Per the germline V gene, CDR1 is MNHEY and CDR2 is SMNVEV (reference sequence). CDR3: CASGRDQGTDTQYF. The CDR3 DNA follows: TGTGCCAGCGGGAGGGACCAGGGAACAGATACGCAGTATTTT.

The V and J genes are TRBV5-6 and TRBJ2-7; no clear D. Trimming removed 0 bases at V and 0 bases at J, with 16 bases between. Germline V lookup: CDR1 SGHDT, CDR2 YYEEEE. This CDR3 is built from 17 residues. CDR3 coding DNA: TGTGCCAGCAGCTTGGGCCCCGGCAGGAAAAGCTCCTACGAGCAGTACTTC. Protein: CASSLGPGRKSSYEQYF.